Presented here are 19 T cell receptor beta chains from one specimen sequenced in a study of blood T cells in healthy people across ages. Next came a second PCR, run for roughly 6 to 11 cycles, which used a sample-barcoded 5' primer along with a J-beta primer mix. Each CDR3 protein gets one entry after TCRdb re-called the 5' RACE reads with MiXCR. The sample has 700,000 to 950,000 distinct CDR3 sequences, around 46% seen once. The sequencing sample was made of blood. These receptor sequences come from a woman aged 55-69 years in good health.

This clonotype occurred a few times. This chain's CDR3 is CATSRAAASTDTQYF. The CDR3 nucleotides read TGTGCCACCAGCAGGGCCGCAGCTAGCACAGATACGCAGTATTTT. The rearrangement links TRBV15 to TRBJ2-3; D is undetermined. The ends were cut back, 3 bases at V and 0 bases at J, with 10 bases in the middle. The CDR3 covers 15 residues. Germline V gene lookup returns CDR1 LNHNV and CDR2 YYDKDF (reference sequence).

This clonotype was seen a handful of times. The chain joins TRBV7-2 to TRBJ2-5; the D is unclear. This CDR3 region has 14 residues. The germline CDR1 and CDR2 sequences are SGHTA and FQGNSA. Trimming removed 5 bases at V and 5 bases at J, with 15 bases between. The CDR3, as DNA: TGTGCCAGCAGCCCCGCGATTAGCTCGGAGACCCAGTACTTC. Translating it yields CASSPAISSETQYF.

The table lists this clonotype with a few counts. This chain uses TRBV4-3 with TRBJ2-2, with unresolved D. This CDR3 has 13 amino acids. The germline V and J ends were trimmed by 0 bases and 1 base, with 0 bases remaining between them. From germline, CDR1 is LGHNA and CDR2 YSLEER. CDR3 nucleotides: TGCGCCAGCAGCCAAGAGAACACCGGGGAGCTGTTTTTT. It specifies CASSQENTGELFF.

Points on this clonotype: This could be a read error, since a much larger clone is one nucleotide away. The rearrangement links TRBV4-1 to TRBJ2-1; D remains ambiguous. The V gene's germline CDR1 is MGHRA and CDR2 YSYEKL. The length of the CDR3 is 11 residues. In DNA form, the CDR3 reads TGCACCAGCAGCCAAGAGTATGAGCAGTTCTTC. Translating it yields CTSSQEYEQFF.

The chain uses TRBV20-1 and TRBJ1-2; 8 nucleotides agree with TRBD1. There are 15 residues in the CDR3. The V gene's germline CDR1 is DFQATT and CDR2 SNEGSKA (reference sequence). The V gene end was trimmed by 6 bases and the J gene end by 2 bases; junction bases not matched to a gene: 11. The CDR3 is CSASSPGGRNYGYTF. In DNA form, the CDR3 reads TGCAGTGCGAGCTCCCCAGGGGGCAGAAACTATGGCTACACCTTC.

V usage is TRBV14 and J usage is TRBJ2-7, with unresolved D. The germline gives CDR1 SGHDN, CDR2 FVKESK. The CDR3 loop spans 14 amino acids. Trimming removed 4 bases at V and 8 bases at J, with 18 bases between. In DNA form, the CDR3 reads TGTGCCAGCAGCCTCCTGGACCAGTCGTCCAAGCAGTACTTC. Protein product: CASSLLDQSSKQYF.

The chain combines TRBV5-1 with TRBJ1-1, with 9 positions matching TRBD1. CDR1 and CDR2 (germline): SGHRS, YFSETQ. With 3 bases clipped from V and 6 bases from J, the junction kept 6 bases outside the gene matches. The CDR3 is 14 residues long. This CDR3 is CASSWGQGEAEAFF. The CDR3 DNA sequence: TGCGCCAGCAGCTGGGGACAGGGCGAGGCTGAAGCTTTCTTT.

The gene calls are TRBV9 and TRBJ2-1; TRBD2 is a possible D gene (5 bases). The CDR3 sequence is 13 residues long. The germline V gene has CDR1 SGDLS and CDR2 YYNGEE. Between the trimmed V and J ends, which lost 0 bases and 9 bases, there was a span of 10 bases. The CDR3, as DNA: TGTGCCAGCAGCGTAGGTGAGGAGGTTGAGCAGTTCTTC. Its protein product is CASSVGEEVEQFF. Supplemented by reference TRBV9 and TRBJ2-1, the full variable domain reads DSGVTQTPKHLITATGQRVTLRCSPRSGDLSVYWYQQSLDQGLQFLIQYYNGEERAKGNILERFSAQQFPDLHSELNLSSLELGDSALYFCASSVGEEVEQFFGPGTRLTVL.

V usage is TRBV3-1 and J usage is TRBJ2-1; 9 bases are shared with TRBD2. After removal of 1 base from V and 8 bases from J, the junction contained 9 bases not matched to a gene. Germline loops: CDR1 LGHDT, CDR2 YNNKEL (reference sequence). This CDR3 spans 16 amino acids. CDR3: CASSQGGGGAFYEQFF. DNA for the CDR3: TGTGCCAGCAGCCAAGGTGGCGGGGGGGCCTTCTATGAGCAGTTCTTC.

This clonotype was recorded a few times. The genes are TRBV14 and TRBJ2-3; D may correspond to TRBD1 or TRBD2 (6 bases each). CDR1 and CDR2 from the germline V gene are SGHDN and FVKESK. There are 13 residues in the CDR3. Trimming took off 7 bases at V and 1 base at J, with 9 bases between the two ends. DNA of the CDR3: TGTGCCAGCAACCGGGGGCGCACAGATACGCAGTATTTT. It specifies CASNRGRTDTQYF.

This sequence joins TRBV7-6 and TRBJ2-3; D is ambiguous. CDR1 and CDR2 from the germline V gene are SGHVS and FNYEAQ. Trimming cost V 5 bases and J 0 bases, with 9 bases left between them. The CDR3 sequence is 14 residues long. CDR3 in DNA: TGTGCCAGCAGCCACTCCCTAAGCACAGATACGCAGTATTTT. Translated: CASSHSLSTDTQYF.

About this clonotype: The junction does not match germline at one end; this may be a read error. The CDR3 region is CASSRQGGNIKYF. Here the CDR3 DNA reads TGTGCCAGCAGTCGACAGGGCGGAAACATTAAGTACTTC. The chain links TRBV6-5 to TRBJ2-4; 7 nucleotides line up with TRBD1. CDR3 size: 13 residues. Germline V gene lookup returns CDR1 MNHEY and CDR2 SVGAGI.

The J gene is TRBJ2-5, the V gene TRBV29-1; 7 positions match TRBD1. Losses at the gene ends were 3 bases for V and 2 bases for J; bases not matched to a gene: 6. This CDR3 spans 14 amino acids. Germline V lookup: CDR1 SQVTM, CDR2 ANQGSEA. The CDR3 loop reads CSVDGETGQETQYF. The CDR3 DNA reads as TGCAGCGTTGATGGGGAGACAGGGCAAGAGACCCAGTACTTC.

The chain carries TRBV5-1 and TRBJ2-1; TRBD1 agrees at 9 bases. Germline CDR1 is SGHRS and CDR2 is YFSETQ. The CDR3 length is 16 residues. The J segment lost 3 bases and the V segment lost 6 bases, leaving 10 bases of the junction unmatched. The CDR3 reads CASTNRGRRDYNEQFF. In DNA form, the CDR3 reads TGCGCCAGCACCAACAGGGGGCGCAGAGACTACAATGAGCAGTTCTTC.

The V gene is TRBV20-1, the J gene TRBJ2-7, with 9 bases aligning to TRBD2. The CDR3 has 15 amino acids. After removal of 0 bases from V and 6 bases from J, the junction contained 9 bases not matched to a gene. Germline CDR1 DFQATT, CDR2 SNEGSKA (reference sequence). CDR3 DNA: TGCAGTGCTAGAGATCAGGCTAGCGGGAAAGGCGAGCAGTACTTC. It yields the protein CSARDQASGKGEQYF.

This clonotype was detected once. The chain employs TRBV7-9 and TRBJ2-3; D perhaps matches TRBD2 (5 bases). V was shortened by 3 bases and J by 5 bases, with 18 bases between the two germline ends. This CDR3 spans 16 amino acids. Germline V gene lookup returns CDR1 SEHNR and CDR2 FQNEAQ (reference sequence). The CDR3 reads CASSFSVSGRGDTQYF. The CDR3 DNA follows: TGTGCCAGCAGCTTTAGCGTGAGCGGCCGTGGAGATACGCAGTATTTT.

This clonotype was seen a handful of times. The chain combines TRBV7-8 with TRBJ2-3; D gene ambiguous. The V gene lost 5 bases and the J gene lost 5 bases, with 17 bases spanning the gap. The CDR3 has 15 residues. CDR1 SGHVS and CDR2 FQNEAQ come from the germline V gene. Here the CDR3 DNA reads TGTGCCAGCAGCCCCCCCGGCCCCGCCGAAGATACGCAGTATTTT. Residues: CASSPPGPAEDTQYF.

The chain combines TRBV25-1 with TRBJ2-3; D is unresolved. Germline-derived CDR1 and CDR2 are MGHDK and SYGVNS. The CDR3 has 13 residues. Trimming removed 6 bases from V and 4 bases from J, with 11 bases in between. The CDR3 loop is CASRPASSDTQYF. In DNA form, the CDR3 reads TGTGCCAGCAGACCCGCAAGCTCAGATACGCAGTATTTT.

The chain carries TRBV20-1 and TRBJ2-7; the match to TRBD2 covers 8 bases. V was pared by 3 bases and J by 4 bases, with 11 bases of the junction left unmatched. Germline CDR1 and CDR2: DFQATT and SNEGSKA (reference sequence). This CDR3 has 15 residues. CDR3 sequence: CSARRWGLGAYEQYF. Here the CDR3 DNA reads TGCAGTGCTAGGCGCTGGGGACTAGGGGCTTACGAGCAGTACTTC.